This TCR beta chain was observed in a study of high-grade serous ovarian cancer treatment subgroups. On the study more broadly: Mean per sample: about 14,000 reads, some 7,500 unique TCR beta rearrangements.

Tumor samples were obtained before definitive surgery or chemotherapy. Study outcomes and limitations: Same-patient tumor repertoires overlapped at about 0.11 to 0.85; different patients barely overlapped.

Comment on this clone: Antigen specificity is unknown.

The CDR3 contains 13 residues. Germline V gene data show CDR1 as SEHNR and CDR2 as FQNEAQ (reference sequence). V gave up 2 bases and J gave up 2 bases, with 4 bases separating them. Repertoires were generated with immunoSEQ multiplex PCR, while TCRdb's copy carries only in-frame clones and drops some. The table lists more than 15,000 clones, under 85% of them singletons. This TCR was recovered from a human donor with high-grade serous ovarian cancer. The sample consisted of tumor tissue. The J gene is TRBJ1-5, the V gene TRBV7-9; D uncertain. The CDR3 nucleotides read TGTGCCAGCAGCTTATCGGGCAATCAGCCCCAGCATTTT. Its translation: CASSLSGNQPQHF.